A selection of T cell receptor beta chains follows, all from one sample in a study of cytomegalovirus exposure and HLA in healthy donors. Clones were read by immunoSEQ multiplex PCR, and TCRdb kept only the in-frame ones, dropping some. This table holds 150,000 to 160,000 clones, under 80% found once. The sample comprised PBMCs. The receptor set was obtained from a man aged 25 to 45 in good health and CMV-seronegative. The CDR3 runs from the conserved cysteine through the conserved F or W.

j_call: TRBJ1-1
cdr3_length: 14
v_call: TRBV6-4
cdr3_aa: CASSESEQNTEAFF

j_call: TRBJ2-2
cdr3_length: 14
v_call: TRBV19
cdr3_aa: CASTRGTSTGELFF

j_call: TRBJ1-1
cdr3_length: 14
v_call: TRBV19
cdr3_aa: CASSTKPGGTEAFF

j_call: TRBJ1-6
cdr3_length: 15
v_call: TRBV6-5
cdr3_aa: CASSYTGVYNSPLHF

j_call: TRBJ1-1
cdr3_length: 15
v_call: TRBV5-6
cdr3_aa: CASSSLDRAETEAFF

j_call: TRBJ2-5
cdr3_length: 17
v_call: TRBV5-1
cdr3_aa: CASSLAVGTGGQGTQYF

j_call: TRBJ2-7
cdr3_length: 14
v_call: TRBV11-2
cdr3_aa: CASSLYPGSYEQYF

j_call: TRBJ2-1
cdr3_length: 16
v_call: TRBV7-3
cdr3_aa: CASSLSPGLAVNEQFF

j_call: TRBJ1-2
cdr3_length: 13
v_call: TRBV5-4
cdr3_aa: CASSSGTGPGYTF

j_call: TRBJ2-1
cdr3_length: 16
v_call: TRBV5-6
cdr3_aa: CASIPATGGSYNEQFF

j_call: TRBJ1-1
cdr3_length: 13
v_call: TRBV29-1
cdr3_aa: CSGTGGKGTEAFF

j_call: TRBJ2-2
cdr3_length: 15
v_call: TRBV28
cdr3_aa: CASSLLGLGTGELFF

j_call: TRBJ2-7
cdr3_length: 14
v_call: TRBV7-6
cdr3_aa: CASSLSPGECEQYF

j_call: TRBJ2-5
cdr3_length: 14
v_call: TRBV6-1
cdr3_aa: CASSEWDSQETQYF

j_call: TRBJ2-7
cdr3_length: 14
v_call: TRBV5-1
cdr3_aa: CASSFESNSYEQYF

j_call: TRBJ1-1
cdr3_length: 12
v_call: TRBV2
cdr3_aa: CASNRRNDGAFF

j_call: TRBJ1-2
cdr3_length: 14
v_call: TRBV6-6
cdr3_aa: CASSPLTGPYGYPF

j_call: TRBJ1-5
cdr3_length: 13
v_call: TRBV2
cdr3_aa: CASKQGMGQPQHF

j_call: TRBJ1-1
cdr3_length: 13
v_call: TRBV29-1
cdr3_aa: CSVAERGNTEAFF

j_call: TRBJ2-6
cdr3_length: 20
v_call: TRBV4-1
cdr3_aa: CASSQVGGLSAYSGANVLTF

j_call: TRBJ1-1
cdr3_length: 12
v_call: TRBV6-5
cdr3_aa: CASKEGDTEAFF

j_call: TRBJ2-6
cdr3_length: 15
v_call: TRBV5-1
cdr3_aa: CASSLGGLGANVLTF

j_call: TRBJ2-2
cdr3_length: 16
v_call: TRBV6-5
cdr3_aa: CASSYSPGTDTGELFF

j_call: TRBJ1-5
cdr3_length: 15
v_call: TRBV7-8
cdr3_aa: CASSLSAGPNQPQHF

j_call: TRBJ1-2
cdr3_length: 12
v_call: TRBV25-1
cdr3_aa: CASSRQGRGYTF

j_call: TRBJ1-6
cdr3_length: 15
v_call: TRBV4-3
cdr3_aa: CASSQDSSYNSPLHF

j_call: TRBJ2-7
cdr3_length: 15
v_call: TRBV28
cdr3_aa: CASSLVAGGPYEQYF

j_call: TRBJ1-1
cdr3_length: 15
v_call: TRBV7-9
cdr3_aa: CASSSMMGQNTEAFF

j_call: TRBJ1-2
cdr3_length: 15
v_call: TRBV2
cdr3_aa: CASSERGQGAGGYTF

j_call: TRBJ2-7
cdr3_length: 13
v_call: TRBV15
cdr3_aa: CATSSRRSYEQYF

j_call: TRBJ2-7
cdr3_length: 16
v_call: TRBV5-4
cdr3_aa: CASSSGGRTGAYEQYF

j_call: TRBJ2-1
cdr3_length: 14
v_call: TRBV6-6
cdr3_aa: CASSSTGLYNEQFF

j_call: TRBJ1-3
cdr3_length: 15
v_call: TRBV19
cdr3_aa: CASSRSLRSGNTIYF

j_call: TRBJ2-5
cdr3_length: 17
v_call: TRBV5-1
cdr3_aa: CASSLGTSGGARETQYF

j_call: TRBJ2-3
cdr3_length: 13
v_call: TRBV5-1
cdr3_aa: CASSSGGPDTQYF

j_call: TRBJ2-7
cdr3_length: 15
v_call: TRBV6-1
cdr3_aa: CASRSGDRDLYEQYF

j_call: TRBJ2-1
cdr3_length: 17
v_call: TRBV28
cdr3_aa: CASSLVVADPTYNEQFF

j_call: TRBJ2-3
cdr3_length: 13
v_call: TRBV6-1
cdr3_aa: CASRLAGKDTQYF

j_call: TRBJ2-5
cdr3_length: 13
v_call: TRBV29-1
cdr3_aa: CSVPSLQGETQYF

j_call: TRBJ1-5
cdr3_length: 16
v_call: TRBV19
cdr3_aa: CASSGTVRLSNQPQHF

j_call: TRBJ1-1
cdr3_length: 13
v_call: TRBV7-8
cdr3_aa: CASSLTANTEAFF

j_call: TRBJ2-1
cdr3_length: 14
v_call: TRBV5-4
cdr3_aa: CASSGGQGVNEQFF

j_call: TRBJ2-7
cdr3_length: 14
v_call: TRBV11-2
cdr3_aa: CASSPLTEPYEQYF